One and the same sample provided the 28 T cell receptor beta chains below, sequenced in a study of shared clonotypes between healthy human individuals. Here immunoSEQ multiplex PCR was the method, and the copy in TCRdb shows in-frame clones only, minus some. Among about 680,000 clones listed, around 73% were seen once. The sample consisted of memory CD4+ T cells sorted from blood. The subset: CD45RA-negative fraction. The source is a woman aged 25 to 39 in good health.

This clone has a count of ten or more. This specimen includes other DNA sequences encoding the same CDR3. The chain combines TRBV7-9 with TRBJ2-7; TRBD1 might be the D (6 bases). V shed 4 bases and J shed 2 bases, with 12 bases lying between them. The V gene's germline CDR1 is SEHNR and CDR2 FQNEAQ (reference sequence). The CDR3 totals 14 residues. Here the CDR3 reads CASSSTGSTYEQYF. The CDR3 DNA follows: TGTGCCAGCAGCTCGACAGGATCCACCTACGAGCAGTACTTC.

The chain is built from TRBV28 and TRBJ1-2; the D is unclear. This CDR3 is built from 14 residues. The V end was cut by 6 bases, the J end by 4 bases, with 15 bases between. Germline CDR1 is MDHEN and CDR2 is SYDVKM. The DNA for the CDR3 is TGTGCCAGCAGAATTGAACGGGCGTCCTATGGCTACACCTTC. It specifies CASRIERASYGYTF.

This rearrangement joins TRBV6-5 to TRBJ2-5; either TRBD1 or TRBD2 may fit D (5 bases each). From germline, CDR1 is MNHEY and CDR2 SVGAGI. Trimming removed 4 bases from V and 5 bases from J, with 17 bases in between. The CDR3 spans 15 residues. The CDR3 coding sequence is TGTGCCAGCAGTTTCCAAGGGGACCGTACGGAGACCCAGTACTTC. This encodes CASSFQGDRTETQYF.

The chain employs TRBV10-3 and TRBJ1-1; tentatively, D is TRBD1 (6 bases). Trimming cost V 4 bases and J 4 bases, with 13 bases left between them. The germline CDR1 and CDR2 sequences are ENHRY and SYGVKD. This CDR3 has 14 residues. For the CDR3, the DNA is TGTGCCATCAGTGCTAGGGGAGGGGGCACTGAAGCTTTCTTT. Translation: CAISARGGGTEAFF.

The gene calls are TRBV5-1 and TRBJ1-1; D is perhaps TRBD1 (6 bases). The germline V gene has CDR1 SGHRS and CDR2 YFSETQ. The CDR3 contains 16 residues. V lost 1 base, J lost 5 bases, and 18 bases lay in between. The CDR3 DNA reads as TGCGCCAGCAGCTTGCCCTTAGCCAGGGGAGAGACTGAAGCTTTCTTT. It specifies CASSLPLARGETEAFF.

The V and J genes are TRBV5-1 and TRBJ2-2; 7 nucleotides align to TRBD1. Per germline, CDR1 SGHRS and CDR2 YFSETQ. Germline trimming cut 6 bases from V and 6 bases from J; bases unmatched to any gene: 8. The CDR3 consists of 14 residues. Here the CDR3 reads CASTDREIPGELFF. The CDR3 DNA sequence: TGCGCCAGCACCGACAGGGAGATCCCCGGGGAGCTGTTTTTT.

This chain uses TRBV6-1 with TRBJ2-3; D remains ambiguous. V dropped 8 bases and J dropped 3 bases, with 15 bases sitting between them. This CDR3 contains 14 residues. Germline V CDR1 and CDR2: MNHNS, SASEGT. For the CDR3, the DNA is TGTGCCAGCTCTATGCAAGGGTCAACAGATACGCAGTATTTT. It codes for CASSMQGSTDTQYF.

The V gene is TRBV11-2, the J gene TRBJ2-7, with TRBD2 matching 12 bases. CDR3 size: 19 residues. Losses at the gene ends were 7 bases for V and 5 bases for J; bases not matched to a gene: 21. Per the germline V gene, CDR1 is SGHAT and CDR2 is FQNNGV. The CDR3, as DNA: TGTGCCAGCACCCCCCGAGGGAGACTAGCGGGAGTTCAGGGCCACGAGCAGTACTTC. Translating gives CASTPRGRLAGVQGHEQYF.

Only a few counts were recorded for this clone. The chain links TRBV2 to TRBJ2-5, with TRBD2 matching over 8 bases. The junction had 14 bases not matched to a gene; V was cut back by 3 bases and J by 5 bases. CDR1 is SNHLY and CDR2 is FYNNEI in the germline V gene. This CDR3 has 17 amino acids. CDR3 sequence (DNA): TGTGCCAGCAGTGATCGATCTAGCGGGTGGCGGTGGGAGACCCAGTACTTC. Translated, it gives CASSDRSSGWRWETQYF.

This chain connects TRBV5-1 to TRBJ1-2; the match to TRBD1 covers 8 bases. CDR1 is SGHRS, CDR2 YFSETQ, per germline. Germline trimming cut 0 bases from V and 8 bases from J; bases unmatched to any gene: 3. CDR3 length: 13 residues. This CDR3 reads CASSLEDRDGYTF. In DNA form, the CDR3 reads TGCGCCAGCAGCTTGGAGGACAGGGACGGCTACACCTTC. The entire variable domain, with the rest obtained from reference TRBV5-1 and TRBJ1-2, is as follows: KAGVTQTPRYLIKTRGQQVTLSCSPISGHRSVSWYQQTPGQGLQFLFEYFSETQRNKGNFPGRFSGRQFSNSRSEMNVSTLELGDSALYLCASSLEDRDGYTFGSGTRLTVV.

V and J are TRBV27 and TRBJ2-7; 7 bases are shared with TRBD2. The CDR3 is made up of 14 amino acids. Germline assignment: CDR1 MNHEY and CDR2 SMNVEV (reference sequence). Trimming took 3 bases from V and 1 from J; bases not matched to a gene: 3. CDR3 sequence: CASSFLGGSYEQYF. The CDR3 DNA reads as TGTGCCAGCAGTTTTTTGGGGGGGTCCTACGAGCAGTACTTC.

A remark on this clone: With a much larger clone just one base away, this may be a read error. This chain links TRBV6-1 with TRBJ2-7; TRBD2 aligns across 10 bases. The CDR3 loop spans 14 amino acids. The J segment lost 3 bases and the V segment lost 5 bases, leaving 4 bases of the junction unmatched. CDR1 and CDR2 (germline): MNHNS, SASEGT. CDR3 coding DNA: TGTGCCAGCAGTACCGGGACTAGCGTCTACGAGCAGTACTTC. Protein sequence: CASSTGTSVYEQYF.

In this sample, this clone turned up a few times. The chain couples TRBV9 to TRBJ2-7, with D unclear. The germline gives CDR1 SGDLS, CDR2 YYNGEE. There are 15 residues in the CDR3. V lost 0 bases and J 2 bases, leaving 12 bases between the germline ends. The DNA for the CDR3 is TGTGCCAGCAGCGTAGGTATCCAACACCCCTACGAGCAGTACTTC. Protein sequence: CASSVGIQHPYEQYF.

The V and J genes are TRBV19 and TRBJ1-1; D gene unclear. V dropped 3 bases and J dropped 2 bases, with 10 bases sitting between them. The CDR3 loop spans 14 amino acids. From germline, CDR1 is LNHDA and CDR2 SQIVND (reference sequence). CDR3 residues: CASSILRDNTEAFF. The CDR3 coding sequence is TGTGCCAGTAGTATCCTAAGGGATAACACTGAAGCTTTCTTT.

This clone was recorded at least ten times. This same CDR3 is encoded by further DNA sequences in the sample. CDR3 nucleotide sequence: TGCGCCAGCAGTAAAGACGTCAGCTCCTACAATGAGCAGTTCTTC. Translation gives CASSKDVSSYNEQFF. The rearrangement joins TRBV5-1 to TRBJ2-1; D is unclear. V shed 5 bases and J shed 0 bases, with 12 bases lying between them. The germline V gene encodes CDR1 SGHRS and CDR2 YFSETQ. The CDR3 contains 15 residues.

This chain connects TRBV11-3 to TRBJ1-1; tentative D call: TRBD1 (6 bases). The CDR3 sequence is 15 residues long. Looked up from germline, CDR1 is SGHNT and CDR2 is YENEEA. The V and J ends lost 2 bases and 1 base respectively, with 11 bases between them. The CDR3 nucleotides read TGTGCCAGCAGCTTACCGGGGACACAGAACACTGAAGCTTTCTTT. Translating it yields CASSLPGTQNTEAFF.

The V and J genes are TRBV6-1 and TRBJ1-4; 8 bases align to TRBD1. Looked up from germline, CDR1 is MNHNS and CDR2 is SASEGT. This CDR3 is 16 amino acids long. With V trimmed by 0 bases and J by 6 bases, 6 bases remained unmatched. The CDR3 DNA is TGTGCCAGCAGTGAAGCGTGGGGACAGGATTATGAAAAACTGTTTTTT. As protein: CASSEAWGQDYEKLFF.

DNA of the CDR3: TGTGCCAGCAGCTTGGGGGCTAGCGGGAGGAATGAGCAGTTCTTC. Protein product: CASSLGASGRNEQFF. This sequence joins TRBV5-8 and TRBJ2-1; TRBD2 aligns across 11 bases. CDR3 size: 15 residues. Germline V lookup: CDR1 SGHTS, CDR2 YDEGEE. The junction had 3 bases not matched to a gene; V was cut back by 0 bases and J by 7 bases. The entire variable domain, with the rest obtained from reference TRBV5-8 and TRBJ2-1, is as follows: EAGVTQSPTHLIKTRGQQATLRCSPISGHTSVYWYQQALGLGLQFLLWYDEGEERNRGNFPPRFSGRQFPNYSSELNVNALELEDSALYLCASSLGASGRNEQFFGPGTRLTVL.

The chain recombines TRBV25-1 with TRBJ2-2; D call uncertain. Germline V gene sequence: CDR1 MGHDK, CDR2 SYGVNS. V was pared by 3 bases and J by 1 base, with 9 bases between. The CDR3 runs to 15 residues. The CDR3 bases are TGTGCCAGCAGTGACCAATCGTTGAACACCGGGGAGCTGTTTTTT. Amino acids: CASSDQSLNTGELFF. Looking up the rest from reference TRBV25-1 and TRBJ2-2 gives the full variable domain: EADIYQTPRYLVIGTGKKITLECSQTMGHDKMYWYQQDPGMELHLIHYSYGVNSTEKGDLSSESTVSRIRTEHFPLTLESARPSHTSQYLCASSDQSLNTGELFFGEGSRLTVL.

This CDR3 is CASRNDGYGYTF. In nucleotides, the CDR3 is TGTGCCAGTAGGAACGATGGCTATGGCTACACCTTC. The genes are TRBV19 and TRBJ1-2; D remains unclear. This CDR3 has 12 residues. V was shortened by 6 bases and J by 4 bases, with 9 bases between the two germline ends. CDR1 is LNHDA, CDR2 SQIVND, per germline (reference sequence). Full variable domain (outside the CDR3, taken from reference TRBV19 and TRBJ1-2): DGGITQSPKYLFRKEGQNVTLSCEQNLNHDAMYWYRQDPGQGLRLIYYSQIVNDFQKGDIAEGYSVSREKKESFPLTVTSAQKNPTAFYLCASRNDGYGYTFGSGTRLTVV.

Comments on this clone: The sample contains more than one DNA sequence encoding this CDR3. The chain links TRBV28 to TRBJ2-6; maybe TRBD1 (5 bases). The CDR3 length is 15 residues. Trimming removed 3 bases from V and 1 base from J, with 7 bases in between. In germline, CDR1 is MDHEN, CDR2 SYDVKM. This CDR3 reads CASSLSGSGANVLTF. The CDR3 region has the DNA TGTGCCAGCAGTTTGTCAGGGTCTGGGGCCAACGTCCTGACTTTC.

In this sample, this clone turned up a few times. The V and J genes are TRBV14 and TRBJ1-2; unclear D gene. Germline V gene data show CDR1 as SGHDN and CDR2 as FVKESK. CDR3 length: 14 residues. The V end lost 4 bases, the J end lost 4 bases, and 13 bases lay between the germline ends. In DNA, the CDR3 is TGTGCCAGCAGCCCCTACGTGTCGGCCTATGGCTACACCTTC. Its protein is CASSPYVSAYGYTF.

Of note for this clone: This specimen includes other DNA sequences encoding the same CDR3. CDR3 in amino acids: CSVDSGSYEQYF. The CDR3, as DNA: TGCAGCGTTGATAGCGGGAGCTACGAGCAGTACTTC. The chain links TRBV29-1 to TRBJ2-7, with 9 bases aligning to TRBD2. V gave up 3 bases and J gave up 3 bases; unmatched junction bases: 0. The CDR3 is made up of 12 amino acids. CDR1 SQVTM and CDR2 ANQGSEA come from the germline V gene.

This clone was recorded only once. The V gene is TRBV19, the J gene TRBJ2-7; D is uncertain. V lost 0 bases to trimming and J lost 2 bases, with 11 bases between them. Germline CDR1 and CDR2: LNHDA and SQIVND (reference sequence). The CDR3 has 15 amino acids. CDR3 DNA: TGTGCCAGTAGTATAGAGGCGGACGGAGCCTACGAGCAGTACTTC. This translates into CASSIEADGAYEQYF.

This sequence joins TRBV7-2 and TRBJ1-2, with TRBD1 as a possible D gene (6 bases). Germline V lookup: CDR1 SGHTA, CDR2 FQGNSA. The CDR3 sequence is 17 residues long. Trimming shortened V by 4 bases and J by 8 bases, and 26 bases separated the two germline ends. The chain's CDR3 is CASSSLQGSVWLGGYTF. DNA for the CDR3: TGTGCCAGCAGCTCCCTACAGGGATCGGTATGGTTGGGAGGCTACACCTTC.

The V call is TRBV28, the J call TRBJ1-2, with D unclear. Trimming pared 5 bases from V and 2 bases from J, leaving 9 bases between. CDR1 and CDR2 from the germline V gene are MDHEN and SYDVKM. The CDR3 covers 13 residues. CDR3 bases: TGTGCCAGCAGTGCCCGGACGAACTATGGCTACACCTTC. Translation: CASSARTNYGYTF.

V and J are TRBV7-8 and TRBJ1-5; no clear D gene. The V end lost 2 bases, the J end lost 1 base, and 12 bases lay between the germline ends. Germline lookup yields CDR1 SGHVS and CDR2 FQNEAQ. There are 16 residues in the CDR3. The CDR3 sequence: CASSLFYLGSNQPQHF. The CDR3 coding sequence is TGTGCCAGCAGCTTATTCTACCTGGGGAGCAATCAGCCCCAGCATTTT.

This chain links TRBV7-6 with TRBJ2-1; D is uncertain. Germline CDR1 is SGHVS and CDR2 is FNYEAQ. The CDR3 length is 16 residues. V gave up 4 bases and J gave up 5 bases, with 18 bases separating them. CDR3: CASSSKYRGGNNEQFF. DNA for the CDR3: TGTGCCAGCAGCTCGAAATACCGTGGCGGTAACAATGAGCAGTTCTTC.